These 6 T cell receptor beta chains share one sample of origin, sequenced in a study of cytomegalovirus exposure and HLA in healthy donors (dated by TCRdb to the late 2010s). Library creation used the immunoSEQ multiplex PCR assay. A mixture of 60 forward primers for TCR Vbeta segments and 13 reverse primers for TCR Jbeta segments was used in the multiplex PCR. Here the immuneACCESS table is served through TCRdb, limited to in-frame sequences with V and J called. Missing clones are a known gap in these copies; in checked studies unresolved V genes cover under half, and the rest lacks a known reason. For this sample the table gives over 95,000 clones, of which about 64% were detected only once. About 8.3% of the sample comes from the top ten. Sequenced input: PBMCs. The receptors shown here come from a man aged 18-30 years in good health and CMV-seropositive.

The rearrangement uses TRBV6-6 and TRBJ2-2, with 11 bases matching TRBD2. There are 16 residues in the CDR3. Per germline, CDR1 MNHNY and CDR2 SVGAGI (reference sequence). Trimming at V came to 8 bases and at J to 4 bases, leaving 9 bases not matched to a gene. The chain's CDR3 is CASGRDSGGGTGELFF. The CDR3 DNA reads as TGTGCCAGCGGCCGGGATAGCGGGGGGGGCACCGGGGAGCTGTTTTTT.

J is TRBJ2-1 and V is TRBV11-2, with TRBD2 matching over 15 bases. This CDR3 spans 16 amino acids. V lost 4 bases and J lost 3; bases outside the gene matches: 1. Germline assignment: CDR1 SGHAT and CDR2 FQNNGV. In DNA, the CDR3 is TGTGCCAGCAGCTCGGGACTAGCGGGGGGCTACAATGAGCAGTTCTTC. This codes for CASSSGLAGGYNEQFF.

This clone appeared a few times. V usage is TRBV11-2 and J usage is TRBJ1-1; D call uncertain. This CDR3 contains 12 residues. The V and J ends lost 11 bases and 8 bases respectively, with 18 bases between them. The V gene's germline CDR1 is SGHAT and CDR2 FQNNGV. The CDR3 region is CAPSRKRREAFF. The CDR3 DNA sequence: TGTGCCCCCAGCCGGAAGAGGAGAGAAGCTTTCTTT.

The rearrangement joins TRBV2 to TRBJ1-6; possibly TRBD1 for D (5 bases). This CDR3 has 14 residues. V gave up 5 bases and J gave up 5 bases, with 10 bases separating them. Looked up from germline, CDR1 is SNHLY and CDR2 is FYNNEI. Here the CDR3 DNA reads TGTGCCAGCAGTCCCAGGGTCGATAATTCACCCCTCCACTTT. It yields the protein CASSPRVDNSPLHF.

With regard to this clone: The germline gene is not matched at one end of the junction; a read error may be the cause. Other DNA sequences in this sample translate to the same CDR3. This chain connects TRBV29-1 to TRBJ2-2; 7 nucleotides line up with TRBD2. CDR3 size: 16 residues. Per germline, CDR1 SQVTM and CDR2 ANQGSEA. CDR3 loop: CSVMGDWRGLTGELFF. CDR3 coding DNA: TGCAGCGTCATGGGCGATTGGCGGGGGTTGACCGGGGAGCTGTTCTTT.

V gene TRBV7-7 combines with J gene TRBJ1-3; 7 positions agree with TRBD1. This CDR3 is built from 16 residues. CDR1 and CDR2 from the germline V gene are SSHAT and FNYEAQ (reference sequence). V was pared by 5 bases and J by 1 base, with 8 bases of the junction left unmatched. CDR3 sequence: CASSPGKTGSGNTIYF. The CDR3 DNA reads as TGTGCCAGCAGCCCCGGCAAGACAGGGTCTGGAAACACCATATATTTT.